This T cell receptor beta chain was sequenced for a study of shared clonotypes between healthy human individuals. This CDR3 has 16 residues. Per the germline V gene, CDR1 is ENHRY and CDR2 is SYGVKD. The V segment lost 3 bases and the J segment 3 bases; nucleotides outside the gene matches: 6. Points on this clone: Its antigen is undetermined.

Whole-study findings and limits: A generally larger estimated richness was seen in naive subsets than in memory subsets. Rarefaction gave evidence that sorted-subset sequencing remained incomplete despite large depth. Blood was the only sampled material, and tissue repertoires likely differ.

Profiling relied on immunoSEQ multiplex PCR, and the TCRdb table lists in-frame clones only, not all of them. The sample lists over a million clones, 95% to 97% occurring once. The sequencing sample was made of naive CD4+ T cells sorted from blood. Documented subset: CD45RA+ positively selected. This receptor was identified in a man in his thirties or forties in good health. V usage is TRBV10-3 and J usage is TRBJ2-5; TRBD2 matches at 11 bases. The CDR3 here is CAISDPLAGGKETQYF. The CDR3 bases are TGTGCCATCAGTGATCCGCTAGCGGGAGGTAAAGAGACCCAGTACTTC.